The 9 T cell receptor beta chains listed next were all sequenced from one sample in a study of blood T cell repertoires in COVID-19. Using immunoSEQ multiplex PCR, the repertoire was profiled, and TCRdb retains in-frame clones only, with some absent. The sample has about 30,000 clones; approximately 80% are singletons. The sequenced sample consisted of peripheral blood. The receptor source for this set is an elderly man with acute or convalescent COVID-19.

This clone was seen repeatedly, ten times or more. The CDR3 DNA reads TGTGCCAGCAGCCATAGACAGGGGGTCAATCAGCCCCAGCATTTT. Its translation: CASSHRQGVNQPQHF. The rearrangement uses TRBV16 and TRBJ1-5, with TRBD1 matching over 9 bases. The CDR3 is made up of 15 amino acids. The V segment lost 3 bases and the J segment 3 bases; nucleotides outside the gene matches: 3. Germline CDR1 KGHSY, CDR2 FQNENV.

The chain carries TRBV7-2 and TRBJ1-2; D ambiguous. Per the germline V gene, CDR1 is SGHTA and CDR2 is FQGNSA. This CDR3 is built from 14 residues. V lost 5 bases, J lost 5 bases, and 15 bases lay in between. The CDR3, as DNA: TGTGCCAGCAGCCGTGCGCAGCGTGAATATGGCTACACCTTC. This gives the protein CASSRAQREYGYTF.

The CDR3 here is CASSLGTRTDTQYF. The CDR3 coding sequence is TGTGCCAGCAGCTTGGGGACTCGCACAGATACGCAGTATTTT. V is TRBV7-9 and J is TRBJ2-3; tentative D call: TRBD2 (6 bases). The germline V and J ends were trimmed by 3 bases and 1 base, with 8 bases remaining between them. Germline V gives CDR1 SEHNR, CDR2 FQNEAQ (reference sequence). The CDR3 spans 14 residues.

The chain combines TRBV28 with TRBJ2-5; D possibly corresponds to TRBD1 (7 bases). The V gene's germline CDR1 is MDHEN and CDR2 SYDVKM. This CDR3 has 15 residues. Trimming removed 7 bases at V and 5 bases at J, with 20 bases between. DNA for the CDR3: TGTGCCAGCACTAACCTGGAGGGGGCGTGGGAGACCCAGTACTTC. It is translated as CASTNLEGAWETQYF.

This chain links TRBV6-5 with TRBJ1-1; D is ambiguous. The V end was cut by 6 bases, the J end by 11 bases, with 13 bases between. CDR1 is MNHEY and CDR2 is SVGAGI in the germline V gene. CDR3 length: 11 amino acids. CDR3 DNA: TGTGCCAGCAGGCGGGGTCCGTCGGCTTTCTTT. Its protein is CASRRGPSAFF.

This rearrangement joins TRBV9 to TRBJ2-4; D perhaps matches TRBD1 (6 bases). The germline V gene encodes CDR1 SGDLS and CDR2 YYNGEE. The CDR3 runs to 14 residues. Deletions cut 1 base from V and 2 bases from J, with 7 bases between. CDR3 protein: CASSVQGSKNIQYF. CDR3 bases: TGTGCCAGCAGCGTACAGGGGTCCAAAAACATTCAGTACTTC. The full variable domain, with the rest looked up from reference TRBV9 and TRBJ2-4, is DSGVTQTPKHLITATGQRVTLRCSPRSGDLSVYWYQQSLDQGLQFLIQYYNGEERAKGNILERFSAQQFPDLHSELNLSSLELGDSALYFCASSVQGSKNIQYFGAGTRLSVL.

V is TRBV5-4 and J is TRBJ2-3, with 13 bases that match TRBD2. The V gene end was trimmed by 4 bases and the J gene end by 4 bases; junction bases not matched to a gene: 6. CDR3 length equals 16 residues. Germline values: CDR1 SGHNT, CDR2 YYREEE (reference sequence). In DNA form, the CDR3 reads TGTGCCAGCAGCGACGGGACTAGCGGGGAGTCAGATACGCAGTATTTT. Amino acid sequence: CASSDGTSGESDTQYF.

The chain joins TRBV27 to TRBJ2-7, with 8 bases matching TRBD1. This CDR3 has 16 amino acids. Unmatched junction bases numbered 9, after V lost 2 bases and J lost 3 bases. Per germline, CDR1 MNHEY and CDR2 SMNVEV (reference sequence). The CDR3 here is CASSLNGQGANYEQYF. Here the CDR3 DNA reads TGTGCCAGCAGTTTAAACGGCCAGGGGGCGAACTACGAGCAGTACTTC.

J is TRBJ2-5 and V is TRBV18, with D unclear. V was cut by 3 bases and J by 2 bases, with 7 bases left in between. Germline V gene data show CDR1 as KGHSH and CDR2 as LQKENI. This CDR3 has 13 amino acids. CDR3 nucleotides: TGTGCCAGCTCACCCGGTGATCAAGAGACCCAGTACTTC. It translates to CASSPGDQETQYF.